The 17 T cell receptor beta chains below come from one sample, sequenced in a study of blood T cells in healthy people across ages. A J-beta primer mix and a sample-barcoded 5' primer were used in a second PCR of roughly 6 to 11 cycles. Using its own MiXCR run on the 5' RACE reads, TCRdb lists one record per CDR3 protein. The table records about 1.8 million distinct CDR3 sequences, around 50% of them present only once. The specimen was blood. The receptors shown here come from a woman aged 40-49 years in good health.

V is TRBV27 and J is TRBJ2-7; TRBD1 matches 7 bases. V gave up 6 bases and J gave up 0 bases; unmatched junction bases: 8. CDR1 and CDR2 (germline): MNHEY, SMNVEV (reference sequence). The CDR3 totals 15 residues. The CDR3 sequence is CASRIMGQSSYEQYF. The DNA for the CDR3 is TGTGCCAGCAGGATAATGGGACAGAGCTCCTACGAGCAGTACTTC.

The rearrangement links TRBV10-3 to TRBJ1-2; D remains ambiguous. Germline V gene sequence: CDR1 ENHRY, CDR2 SYGVKD. V shed 3 bases and J shed 4 bases, with 12 bases lying between them. CDR3 length: 14 amino acids. The chain's CDR3 is CAISDIGLGYGYTF. CDR3 sequence (DNA): TGTGCCATCAGTGACATAGGCTTAGGCTATGGCTACACCTTC.

The DNA for the CDR3 is TGTGCCAGCACCCTACGGGACAGGGACTATGGCTACACCTTC. Its protein is CASTLRDRDYGYTF. The chain links TRBV6-6 to TRBJ1-2, with TRBD1 identical over 9 bases. V lost 7 bases, J lost 3 bases, and 6 bases stayed unmatched. The CDR3 is 14 residues long. In germline, CDR1 is MNHNY, CDR2 SVGAGI (reference sequence).

The CDR3: CASSLSMGTPQTQYF. As DNA, the CDR3 is TGTGCCAGCAGTTTATCCATGGGGACGCCACAGACCCAGTACTTC. The chain couples TRBV27 to TRBJ2-5, with D perhaps given as TRBD1 or TRBD2 (5 bases each). The CDR3 loop spans 15 amino acids. Germline V CDR1 and CDR2: MNHEY, SMNVEV (reference sequence). V was clipped by 0 bases and J by 6 bases, with 14 bases between them.

CDR3 DNA: TGTGCCAGCAACAAGGGGGCTGGGAACTATGGCTACACCTTC. This sequence encodes CASNKGAGNYGYTF. J is TRBJ1-2 and V is TRBV6-5; 7 bases agree with TRBD1. V lost 7 bases to trimming and J lost 2 bases; unmatched junction nucleotides: 7. The CDR3 spans 14 residues. The germline CDR1 and CDR2 sequences are MNHEY and SVGAGI.

Comments on this clonotype: An end of the junction differs from the germline gene, which may be a read error. J is TRBJ2-1 and V is TRBV6-5; TRBD1 matches 10 bases. The CDR3 has 16 amino acids. The germline CDR1 and CDR2 sequences are MNHEY and SVGAGI. The CDR3 protein is CVSSYRVGTGENEQFF. CDR3 DNA sequence: TGTGTCAGCAGTTACAGAGTTGGGACAGGGGAGAATGAGCAGTTCTTC.

J is TRBJ1-1 and V is TRBV28, with D possibly being TRBD1 (6 bases). The CDR3 length is 14 residues. Germline assignment: CDR1 MDHEN and CDR2 SYDVKM. Trimming removed 7 bases at V and 0 bases at J, with 12 bases between. Here the CDR3 reads CASTQDSMNTEAFF. CDR3 sequence (DNA): TGTGCCAGCACCCAGGACAGCATGAACACTGAAGCTTTCTTT.

The V gene is TRBV5-5, the J gene TRBJ1-5; D is unresolved. CDR1 SGHKS and CDR2 YYEKEE come from the germline V gene (reference sequence). The germline V and J ends were trimmed by 2 bases and 3 bases, with 9 bases remaining between them. This CDR3 is built from 14 residues. CDR3 region: CASSLGRDNQPQHF. In DNA, the CDR3 is TGTGCCAGCAGCTTAGGACGTGACAATCAGCCCCAGCATTTT. Based on the CDR3 plus reference TRBV5-5 and TRBJ1-5, the full variable domain is DAGVTQSPTHLIKTRGQQVTLRCSPISGHKSVSWYQQVLGQGPQFIFQYYEKEERGRGNFPDRFSARQFPNYSSELNVNALLLGDSALYLCASSLGRDNQPQHFGDGTRLSIL.

Of note for this clonotype: Sequence at one end of the junction differs from germline and may be a read error. This chain links TRBV20-1 with TRBJ1-6; unclear D gene. Germline V CDR1 and CDR2: DFQATT, SNEGSKA (reference sequence). This CDR3 spans 9 amino acids. The CDR3 DNA reads as TGCAGTGCTCAATCACCCCTCCATTTT. Protein sequence: CSAQSPLHF.

This chain connects TRBV7-2 to TRBJ2-1; 8 nucleotides align to TRBD2. V lost 3 bases to trimming and J lost 4 bases; unmatched junction nucleotides: 5. This CDR3 is built from 15 residues. Germline V lookup: CDR1 SGHTA, CDR2 FQGNSA. CDR3 residues: CASSFRGGRYNEQFF. For the CDR3, the DNA is TGTGCCAGCAGCTTCCGGGGGGGCCGGTACAATGAGCAGTTCTTC.

This clonotype was counted only a few times. V and J are TRBV9 and TRBJ2-5; 9 bases agree with TRBD2. Trimming at V came to 0 bases and at J to 3 bases, leaving 9 bases not matched to a gene. This CDR3 contains 17 residues. The V gene's germline CDR1 is SGDLS and CDR2 YYNGEE. CDR3 sequence: CASSVDPSGGHKETQYF. In DNA form, the CDR3 reads TGTGCCAGCAGCGTAGACCCCAGCGGGGGGCACAAAGAGACCCAGTACTTC.

This clonotype was seen more than once but under ten times. V and J are TRBV5-1 and TRBJ1-2; TRBD1 agrees at 7 bases. There are 14 residues in the CDR3. Germline lookup yields CDR1 SGHRS and CDR2 YFSETQ. After removal of 0 bases from V and 6 bases from J, the junction contained 5 bases not matched to a gene. The CDR3: CASSLVPTGNGYTF. As DNA, the CDR3 is TGCGCCAGCAGCTTGGTTCCGACAGGGAATGGCTACACCTTC. The variable domain in full, completed from reference TRBV5-1 and TRBJ1-2, reads KAGVTQTPRYLIKTRGQQVTLSCSPISGHRSVSWYQQTPGQGLQFLFEYFSETQRNKGNFPGRFSGRQFSNSRSEMNVSTLELGDSALYLCASSLVPTGNGYTFGSGTRLTVV.

This clonotype appeared a few times. This chain joins TRBV7-2 and TRBJ1-2; D not resolved. The CDR3 has 15 amino acids. From germline, CDR1 is SGHTA and CDR2 FQGNSA. V was trimmed by 5 bases and J by 2 bases, leaving 15 bases between them. CDR3 protein: CASSPYQQANYGYTF. The CDR3 nucleotides read TGTGCCAGCAGCCCATACCAGCAGGCGAACTATGGCTACACCTTC.

This sequence joins TRBV4-2 and TRBJ2-4; D possibly corresponds to TRBD2 (6 bases). The J call may be in error: the DNA end matches TRBJ2-7 better. CDR1 and CDR2 (germline): LGHNA, YNFKEQ. The CDR3 contains 15 residues. The chain's CDR3 is CASTTTTGRGNEQYF. The CDR3 region has the DNA TGTGCCAGCACCACAACAACTGGACGGGGGAACGAGCAGTACTTC.

This sequence joins TRBV29-1 and TRBJ2-3; perhaps TRBD1 as D (6 bases). With 1 base removed from V and 4 bases from J, the gap between germline ends came to 12 bases. Germline V lookup: CDR1 SQVTM, CDR2 ANQGSEA. The CDR3 runs 14 residues. The CDR3 region is CSVEGQGIADTQYF. DNA of the CDR3: TGCAGCGTTGAAGGTCAGGGGATCGCAGATACGCAGTATTTT.

The table lists this clonotype with a few counts. The J gene is TRBJ2-5, the V gene TRBV5-1; no firm D call. The CDR3 spans 14 residues. Germline V gene data show CDR1 as SGHRS and CDR2 as YFSETQ. The V gene lost 3 bases and the J gene lost 5 bases, with 14 bases spanning the gap. CDR3 in amino acids: CASSSGPDGETQYF. The CDR3 DNA reads as TGCGCCAGCAGCTCTGGACCCGATGGGGAGACCCAGTACTTC.

The chain employs TRBV25-1 and TRBJ1-6; maybe TRBD1 (6 bases). Between the trimmed V and J ends, which lost 3 bases and 9 bases, there was a span of 12 bases. Per the germline V gene, CDR1 is MGHDK and CDR2 is SYGVNS. The CDR3 loop spans 14 amino acids. CDR3 nucleotides: TGTGCCAGCAGTGATGGGGGGCGCAGTTCACCCCTCCACTTT. Translated: CASSDGGRSSPLHF.